This passage covers 23 T cell receptor beta chains from one sample sequenced in a study of blood T cell repertoires in COVID-19. The data were produced by immunoSEQ multiplex PCR, yet TCRdb's version contains in-frame clones alone and is incomplete. This sample has under 250,000 clones; about 93% occur once, and the top ten carry more than 0.8%. The material sequenced was peripheral blood. All receptors derive from a man aged 25 to 45 with COVID-19, enrolled during active disease.

V usage is TRBV10-1 and J usage is TRBJ2-2, with D perhaps matching TRBD1 (5 bases). The V end lost 4 bases, the J end lost 7 bases, and 13 bases lay between the germline ends. Germline-derived CDR1 and CDR2 are WNHNN and SYGVQD (reference sequence). The CDR3 contains 14 residues. Here the CDR3 reads CASSVGVHVGELFF. CDR3 sequence (DNA): TGCGCCAGCAGTGTAGGGGTGCATGTCGGGGAGCTGTTTTTT.

The chain combines TRBV18 with TRBJ1-1, with D unresolved. Trimming removed 8 bases from V and 0 bases from J, with 25 bases in between. The CDR3 loop spans 18 amino acids. Germline V CDR1 and CDR2: KGHSH, LQKENI. The CDR3 is CASTALAQNPFMNTEAFF. CDR3 DNA: TGTGCCAGCACTGCTCTCGCCCAAAATCCCTTTATGAACACTGAAGCTTTCTTT.

V is TRBV29-1 and J is TRBJ2-3; possible D gene TRBD1, 5 bases. The CDR3 has 13 amino acids. CDR1 and CDR2 from the germline V gene are SQVTM and ANQGSEA. Trimming stripped 4 bases from V and 3 bases from J, with 11 bases between. The CDR3 DNA follows: TGCAGCGTTGGCGCCAGGGCAACAGATACGCAGTATTTT. Protein sequence: CSVGARATDTQYF.

The V gene is TRBV28, the J gene TRBJ1-4; TRBD1 matches 7 bases. Trimming cost V 1 base and J 0 bases; bases outside gene matches: 11. The germline CDR1 and CDR2 sequences are MDHEN and SYDVKM. The CDR3 is 19 residues long. In DNA form, the CDR3 reads TGTGCCAGCAGTTTATTTATGGGGACAGAAGGTTCAACTAATGAAAAACTGTTTTTT. Its protein is CASSLFMGTEGSTNEKLFF.

The chain uses TRBV4-2 and TRBJ2-7; TRBD2 is a possible D gene (8 bases). The V end was cut by 8 bases, the J end by 1 base, with 30 bases between. Germline V lookup: CDR1 LGHNA, CDR2 YNFKEQ. The CDR3 extends over 19 amino acids. The CDR3 sequence: CASPRGGRRLAGLSYEQYF. Written as DNA, the CDR3 is TGTGCCAGCCCCAGGGGGGGAAGGCGCCTAGCGGGCCTTTCCTACGAGCAGTACTTC.

This chain uses TRBV24-1 with TRBJ2-7, with D possibly being TRBD2 (6 bases). Germline V gene lookup returns CDR1 KGHDR and CDR2 SFDVKD. The CDR3 spans 14 residues. V was pared by 3 bases and J by 2 bases, with 10 bases between. The CDR3: CATSDAGRPYEQYF. The CDR3 DNA is TGTGCCACCAGTGATGCGGGACGGCCCTACGAGCAGTACTTC.

This rearrangement joins TRBV5-1 to TRBJ1-2, with D hard to call. The CDR3 totals 13 residues. V was pared by 2 bases and J by 3 bases, with 8 bases between. Germline V CDR1 and CDR2: SGHRS, YFSETQ. CDR3: CASSFDGDYGYTF. The CDR3 region has the DNA TGCGCCAGCAGCTTTGACGGGGACTATGGCTACACCTTC.

This chain connects TRBV10-1 to TRBJ2-2; D not resolved. CDR3 size: 18 residues. Trimming stripped 0 bases from V and 3 bases from J, with 17 bases between. CDR1 and CDR2 (germline): WNHNN, SYGVQD (reference sequence). The CDR3 DNA follows: TGCGCCAGCAGTGAGTCTTTTGTAGGTCGACTGGACACCGGGGAGCTGTTTTTT. Translated, it gives CASSESFVGRLDTGELFF.

J is TRBJ2-2 and V is TRBV19; 7 positions match TRBD2. This CDR3 spans 13 amino acids. Germline V gene sequence: CDR1 LNHDA, CDR2 SQIVND (reference sequence). V was pared by 5 bases and J by 7 bases, with 4 bases of the junction left unmatched. In nucleotides, the CDR3 is TGTGCCAGTAGTTCAGGGAGGGGCGGGGAGCTGTTTTTT. It codes for CASSSGRGGELFF.

V is TRBV5-1 and J is TRBJ2-3, with 11 bases that match TRBD2. Looked up from germline, CDR1 is SGHRS and CDR2 is YFSETQ. V shed 4 bases, J shed 2 bases, and the junction held 6 bases outside the gene matches. CDR3 length: 16 amino acids. CDR3 nucleotide sequence: TGCGCCAGCAGCCCTCTAGCGGGGGGATTCACAGATACGCAGTATTTT. It yields the protein CASSPLAGGFTDTQYF.

CDR3 in amino acids: CASSVGGSFNYGYTF. The CDR3 coding sequence is TGTGCCAGCAGCGTAGGTGGCTCTTTTAACTATGGCTACACCTTC. The gene calls are TRBV9 and TRBJ1-2, with D uncertain. Trimming left V 0 bases short and J 1 base short, with 10 bases between. This CDR3 is 15 amino acids long. Germline V gene lookup returns CDR1 SGDLS and CDR2 YYNGEE.

This clone was found once. The rearrangement uses TRBV3-1 (or the pseudogene TRBV3-2) and TRBJ1-3, with D maybe TRBD1 (6 bases). The CDR3 contains 14 residues. CDR1 is LGHDT and CDR2 is YNNKEL in the germline V gene (reference sequence). V was pared by 1 base and J by 5 bases, with 9 bases between. CDR3 sequence: CASSQGGLRNTIYF. The CDR3 DNA sequence: TGTGCCAGCAGCCAAGGGGGGCTAAGAAACACCATATATTTT.

CDR3 region: CASSEWGDRGNTEAFF. In DNA, the CDR3 is TGTGCCAGCAGTGAATGGGGGGACAGGGGGAACACTGAAGCTTTCTTT. This chain links TRBV6-1 with TRBJ1-1; 10 bases line up with TRBD1. After removal of 2 bases from V and 1 base from J, the junction contained 4 bases not matched to a gene. Germline CDR1 is MNHNS and CDR2 is SASEGT. CDR3 size: 16 residues.

This clone was counted a single time. V is TRBV13 and J is TRBJ2-2; possible D gene TRBD1, 5 bases. Per germline, CDR1 PRHDT and CDR2 FYEKMQ (reference sequence). This CDR3 has 11 amino acids. Trimming pared 9 bases from V and 6 bases from J, leaving 8 bases between. CDR3 nucleotides: TGTGCCAGAAAGGGGTCCGGGGAGCTGTTTTTT. It is translated as CARKGSGELFF. Complete variable domain (other parts from reference TRBV13 and TRBJ2-2): AAGVIQSPRHLIKEKRETATLKCYPIPRHDTVYWYQQGPGQDPQFLISFYEKMQSDKGSIPDRFSAQQFSDYHSELNMSSLELGDSALYFCARKGSGELFFGEGSRLTVL.

This clone was seen more than once but under ten times. This sequence joins TRBV18 and TRBJ2-3; 9 bases are a match to TRBD1. Trimming cost V 0 bases and J 4 bases; bases outside gene matches: 11. Germline-derived CDR1 and CDR2 are KGHSH and LQKENI. This CDR3 is built from 18 residues. CDR3 nucleotide sequence: TGTGCCAGCTCACCACCGAATGACTGGACAGGGGCTGCAGATACGCAGTATTTT. Translating it yields CASSPPNDWTGAADTQYF.

The gene calls are TRBV5-3 and TRBJ2-5, with 8 bases identical to TRBD2. TRBV5-3 falls under the ORF class, with uncertain function. J lost 5 bases, V lost 2 bases, and 11 bases had no gene match. The CDR3 loop spans 16 amino acids. The CDR3 spells CARSFPGTRKRETQYF. CDR3 bases: TGTGCCAGAAGCTTTCCCGGGACTAGGAAGCGCGAGACCCAGTACTTC.

This sequence joins TRBV7-2 and TRBJ2-1; 7 nucleotides align to TRBD2. V lost 3 bases, J lost 10 bases, and 6 bases stayed unmatched. The germline gives CDR1 SGHTA, CDR2 FQGNSA. The CDR3 contains 13 residues. The CDR3 nucleotides read TGTGCCAGCAGCTTGCGGACTAGGCGGGAGCAGTTCTTC. Amino acids: CASSLRTRREQFF.

The rearrangement uses TRBV6-5 and TRBJ1-5; D is perhaps TRBD1 (5 bases). V lost 0 bases, J lost 5 bases, and 8 bases lay in between. This CDR3 region has 14 residues. Germline CDR1 and CDR2: MNHEY and SVGAGI. The CDR3 coding sequence is TGTGCCAGCAGTTACTCGGACAATCATCAGCCCCAGCATTTT. Translated, it gives CASSYSDNHQPQHF.

The gene calls are TRBV7-9 and TRBJ2-5, with D perhaps TRBD1 (5 bases). Trimming removed 4 bases at V and 7 bases at J, with 13 bases between. The CDR3 has 13 residues. Germline lookup yields CDR1 SEHNR and CDR2 FQNEAQ (reference sequence). In nucleotides, the CDR3 is TGTGCCAGCAGCTCCCCTTCCCAGGGGACCCAGTACTTC. Residues: CASSSPSQGTQYF.

The chain carries TRBV12-3 or TRBV12-4 and TRBJ1-2; D is possibly TRBD1 (6 bases). V lost 8 bases and J 3 bases, leaving 10 bases between the germline ends. The CDR3 covers 12 residues. CDR3 amino acids: CASATGYYGYTF. CDR3 nucleotides: TGTGCCAGCGCAACAGGGTACTATGGCTACACCTTC.

The CDR3 nucleotides are TGTGCCAGCAGCCCCCGAGGGGGGGCCGGAAGGCTAGGCGGGGAGCTGTTTTTT. Translation: CASSPRGGAGRLGGELFF. V usage is TRBV3-1 (or the pseudogene TRBV3-2) and J usage is TRBJ2-2, with D perhaps TRBD2 (7 bases). V was pared by 4 bases and J by 7 bases, with 25 bases between. CDR1 and CDR2 from the germline V gene are LGHDT and YNNKEL (reference sequence). This CDR3 is built from 18 residues.

The CDR3 DNA sequence: TGTGCCAGCAGCCAAGACTACAGCGGAGGACCCCAGCATTTT. It codes for CASSQDYSGGPQHF. This chain links TRBV3-1 (or the pseudogene TRBV3-2) with TRBJ1-5; D is undetermined. CDR3 size: 14 residues. V dropped 0 bases and J dropped 10 bases, with 13 bases sitting between them. CDR1 LGHDT and CDR2 YNNKEL come from the germline V gene (reference sequence).

The gene calls are TRBV3-1 (or the pseudogene TRBV3-2) and TRBJ2-7; D gene ambiguous. The CDR3 loop spans 12 amino acids. The V end was cut by 6 bases, the J end by 0 bases, with 6 bases between. CDR1 and CDR2 from the germline V gene are LGHDT and YNNKEL (reference sequence). The CDR3 sequence: CASSSSSYEQYF. In nucleotides, the CDR3 is TGTGCCAGCAGTTCCAGCTCCTACGAGCAGTACTTC.